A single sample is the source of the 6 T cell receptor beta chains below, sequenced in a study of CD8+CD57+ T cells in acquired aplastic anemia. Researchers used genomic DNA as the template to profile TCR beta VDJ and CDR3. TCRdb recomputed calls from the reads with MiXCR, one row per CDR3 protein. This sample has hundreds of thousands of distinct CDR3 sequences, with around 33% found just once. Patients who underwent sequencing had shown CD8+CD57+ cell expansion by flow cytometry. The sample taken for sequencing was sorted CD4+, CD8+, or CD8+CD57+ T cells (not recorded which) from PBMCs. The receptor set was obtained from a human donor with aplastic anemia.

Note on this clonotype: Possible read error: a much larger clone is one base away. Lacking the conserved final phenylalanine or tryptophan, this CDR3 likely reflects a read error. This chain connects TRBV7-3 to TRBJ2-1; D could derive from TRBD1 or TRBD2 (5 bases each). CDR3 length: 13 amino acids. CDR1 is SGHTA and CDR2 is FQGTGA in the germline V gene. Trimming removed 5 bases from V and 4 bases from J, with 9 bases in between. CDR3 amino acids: CASSRDGYNEQFL. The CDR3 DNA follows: TGTGCCAGCAGCAGGGACGGGTACAATGAGCAGTTCCTC.

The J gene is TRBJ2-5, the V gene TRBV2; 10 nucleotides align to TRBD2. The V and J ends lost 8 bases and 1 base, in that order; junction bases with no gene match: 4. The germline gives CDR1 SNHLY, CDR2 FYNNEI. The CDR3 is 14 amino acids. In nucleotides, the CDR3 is TGTGCCAGCGGATGGACTAGCGGCCAAGAGACCCAGTACTTC. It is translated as CASGWTSGQETQYF. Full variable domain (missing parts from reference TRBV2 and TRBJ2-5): EPEVTQTPSHQVTQMGQEVILRCVPISNHLYFYWYRQILGQKVEFLVSFYNNEISEKSEIFDDQFSVERPDGSNFTLKIRSTKLEDSAMYFCASGWTSGQETQYFGPGTRLLVL.

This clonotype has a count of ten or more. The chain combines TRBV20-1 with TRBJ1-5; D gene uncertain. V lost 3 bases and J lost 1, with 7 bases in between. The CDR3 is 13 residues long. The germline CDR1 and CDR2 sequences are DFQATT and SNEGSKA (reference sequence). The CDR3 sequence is CSARTESNQPQHF. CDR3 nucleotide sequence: TGCAGTGCTAGGACCGAGAGCAATCAGCCCCAGCATTTT.

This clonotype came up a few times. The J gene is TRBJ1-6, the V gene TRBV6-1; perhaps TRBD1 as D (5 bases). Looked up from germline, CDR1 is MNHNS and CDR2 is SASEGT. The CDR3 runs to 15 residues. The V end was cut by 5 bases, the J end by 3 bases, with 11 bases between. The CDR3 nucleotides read TGTGCCAGCAGTACCCCGGGGGGCTATAATTCACCCCTCCACTTT. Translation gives CASSTPGGYNSPLHF.

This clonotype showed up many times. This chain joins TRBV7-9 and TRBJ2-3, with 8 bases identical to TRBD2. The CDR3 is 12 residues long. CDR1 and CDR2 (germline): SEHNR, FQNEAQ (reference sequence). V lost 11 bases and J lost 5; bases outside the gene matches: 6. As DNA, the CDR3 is TGTGCCGTCGGGGGGGCCAAAGATACGCAGTATTTT. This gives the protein CAVGGAKDTQYF.

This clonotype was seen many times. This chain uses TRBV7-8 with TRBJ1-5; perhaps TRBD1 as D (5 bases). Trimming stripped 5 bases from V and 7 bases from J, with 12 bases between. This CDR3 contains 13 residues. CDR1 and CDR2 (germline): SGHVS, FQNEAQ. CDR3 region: CASSPIRDQPQHF. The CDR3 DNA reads TGTGCCAGCAGCCCGATTAGGGACCAGCCCCAGCATTTT. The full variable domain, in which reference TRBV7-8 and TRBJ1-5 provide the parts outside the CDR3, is GAGVSQSPRYKVAKRGQDVALRCDPISGHVSLFWYQQALGQGPEFLTYFQNEAQLDKSGLPSDRFFAERPEGSVSTLKIQRTQQEDSAVYLCASSPIRDQPQHFGDGTRLSIL.